The 19 T cell receptor beta chains presented below share a single source sample, sequenced in a study of CD8 T cells in Susac syndrome. Reverse transcription of roughly 0.45 to 1 ug RNA used random hexamers. A single record per CDR3 protein comes from TCRdb applying MiXCR to the immunoSEQ multiplex PCR reads. The data show around 300,000 distinct CDR3 sequences, with 89% seen just once and around 0.18% held by the top ten. The sequenced sample consisted of CD8+ T cells from PBMCs. Receptors originate from a human donor with multiple sclerosis.

This chain joins TRBV12-3 or TRBV12-4 and TRBJ2-1; D perhaps matches TRBD2 (5 bases). The CDR3 loop spans 13 amino acids. Trimming left V 5 bases short and J 5 bases short, with 10 bases between. In DNA form, the CDR3 reads TGTGCCAGCAGTCCACTAGGGCACAATGAGCAGTTCTTC. Protein product: CASSPLGHNEQFF.

This clonotype showed up just a few times. The V and J genes are TRBV27 and TRBJ2-7, with no clear D. CDR1 is MNHEY and CDR2 is SMNVEV in the germline V gene (reference sequence). The length of the CDR3 is 11 residues. V lost 2 bases and J lost 5, with 4 bases in between. CDR3 residues: CASSLNDEQYF. CDR3 sequence (DNA): TGTGCCAGCAGTTTAAACGACGAGCAGTACTTC.

The chain uses TRBV20-1 and TRBJ2-2; 7 nucleotides agree with TRBD2. This CDR3 is built from 17 residues. Germline values: CDR1 DFQATT, CDR2 SNEGSKA (reference sequence). V gave up 1 base and J gave up 4 bases; unmatched junction bases: 12. In DNA form, the CDR3 reads TGCAGTGCTAGAGCCCCGGTGGGGGGGGGTAGCACCGGGGAGCTGTTTTTT. This translates into CSARAPVGGGSTGELFF.

V usage is TRBV11-2 and J usage is TRBJ2-3; 10 bases fit TRBD2. CDR1 and CDR2 from the germline V gene are SGHAT and FQNNGV. CDR3 length equals 19 residues. Trimming cost V 3 bases and J 0 bases; bases outside gene matches: 12. This CDR3 reads CASSFSPAGGPSSTDTQYF. CDR3 DNA: TGTGCCAGCAGCTTCTCTCCAGCGGGGGGGCCTTCTAGCACAGATACGCAGTATTTT.

V gene TRBV15 combines with J gene TRBJ2-1; no firm D call. V was pared by 5 bases and J by 10 bases, with 9 bases between. The CDR3 runs 11 residues. CDR1 is LNHNV, CDR2 YYDKDF, per germline (reference sequence). The CDR3 nucleotides read TGTGCCACCAGCGGGCCGACCGAGCAGTTCTTC. The encoded protein is CATSGPTEQFF.

This chain links TRBV11-3 with TRBJ2-1; D is possibly TRBD2 (5 bases). Germline V CDR1 and CDR2: SGHNT, YENEEA. The CDR3 contains 16 residues. Trimming cost V 0 bases and J 2 bases, with 11 bases left between them. The CDR3 loop reads CASSLEAEVPYNEQFF. As DNA, the CDR3 is TGTGCCAGCAGCTTAGAGGCGGAGGTACCCTACAATGAGCAGTTCTTC. Complete variable domain (other parts from reference TRBV11-3 and TRBJ2-1): EAGVVQSPRYKIIEKKQPVAFWCNPISGHNTLYWYLQNLGQGPELLIRYENEEAVDDSQLPKDRFSAERLKGVDSTLKIQPAELGDSAVYLCASSLEAEVPYNEQFFGPGTRLTVL.

The genes are TRBV6-6 and TRBJ2-7; TRBD1 matches 8 bases. Trimming at V came to 6 bases and at J to 4 bases, leaving 8 bases not matched to a gene. The CDR3 has 14 residues. Germline CDR1 is MNHNY and CDR2 is SVGAGI (reference sequence). The CDR3 is CASRLQGVEYEQYF. CDR3 DNA: TGTGCCAGCAGACTACAGGGGGTTGAGTACGAGCAGTACTTC.

The chain carries TRBV20-1 and TRBJ1-5, with a possible D match to TRBD1 (6 bases). V was cut by 0 bases and J by 2 bases, with 17 bases left in between. The CDR3 totals 17 residues. CDR1 is DFQATT, CDR2 SNEGSKA, per germline (reference sequence). CDR3 loop: CSARDLSGAQGNQPQHF. DNA for the CDR3: TGCAGTGCTAGAGATCTCTCGGGGGCACAGGGCAATCAGCCCCAGCATTTT.

CDR3 nucleotides: TGTGCCAGCCTTTGGCAGGGGGACAATGAGCAGTTCTTC. Its translation is CASLWQGDNEQFF. V usage is TRBV2 and J usage is TRBJ2-1; TRBD1 agrees at 7 bases. Per the germline V gene, CDR1 is SNHLY and CDR2 is FYNNEI. The V and J ends lost 8 bases and 5 bases, in that order; junction bases with no gene match: 6. The CDR3 runs to 13 residues.

J is TRBJ2-1 and V is TRBV2; 8 bases are shared with TRBD2. This CDR3 region has 14 residues. Trimming at V came to 6 bases and at J to 12 bases, leaving 13 bases not matched to a gene. Germline CDR1 and CDR2: SNHLY and FYNNEI. This CDR3 is CASRKTGTSYGQFF. DNA of the CDR3: TGTGCCAGCAGGAAGACCGGGACTAGTTACGGGCAGTTCTTC. Combining the CDR3 with reference TRBV2 and TRBJ2-1 gives the whole variable domain EPEVTQTPSHQVTQMGQEVILRCVPISNHLYFYWYRQILGQKVEFLVSFYNNEISEKSEIFDDQFSVERPDGSNFTLKIRSTKLEDSAMYFCASRKTGTSYGQFFGPGTRLTVL.

The CDR3 DNA follows: TGTGCCAGCAGCTTAGCAGGACTAGCGGGAGTAGACGAGCAGTTCTTC. Protein: CASSLAGLAGVDEQFF. The genes are TRBV7-9 and TRBJ2-1, with TRBD2 matching over 13 bases. CDR3 length: 16 residues. Losses at the gene ends were 0 bases for V and 10 bases for J; bases not matched to a gene: 6. Germline V lookup: CDR1 SEHNR, CDR2 FQNEAQ (reference sequence). Looking up the rest from reference TRBV7-9 and TRBJ2-1 gives the full variable domain: DTGVSQNPRHKITKRGQNVTFRCDPISEHNRLYWYRQTLGQGPEFLTYFQNEAQLEKSRLLSDRFSAERPKGSFSTLEIQRTEQGDSAMYLCASSLAGLAGVDEQFFGPGTRLTVL.

The chain recombines TRBV27 with TRBJ2-1, with TRBD2 matching over 9 bases. The germline V gene has CDR1 MNHEY and CDR2 SMNVEV (reference sequence). CDR3 length: 17 residues. Trimming took 8 bases from V and 6 from J; bases not matched to a gene: 17. DNA of the CDR3: TGTGCCAGCGGTCTGAATGGACTAGCGCCCGAAGGCAATGAGCAGTTCTTC. It codes for CASGLNGLAPEGNEQFF.

The rearrangement uses TRBV6-1 and TRBJ2-7; 9 bases map to TRBD2. The J segment lost 4 bases and the V segment lost 6 bases, leaving 4 bases of the junction unmatched. Germline V gene sequence: CDR1 MNHNS, CDR2 SASEGT. The CDR3 consists of 13 residues. The CDR3 DNA reads TGTGCCAGCAGATGGCGGGAGGGTTACGAGCAGTACTTC. Translating it yields CASRWREGYEQYF.

This clonotype was seen more than once but under ten times. The chain links TRBV29-1 to TRBJ2-5; 7 bases match TRBD1. Germline V CDR1 and CDR2: SQVTM, ANQGSEA. Trimming cost V 2 bases and J 3 bases; bases outside gene matches: 0. The CDR3 length is 12 residues. The chain's CDR3 is CSVEQGEETQYF. Here the CDR3 DNA reads TGCAGCGTTGAACAGGGGGAAGAGACCCAGTACTTC.

The chain links TRBV29-1 to TRBJ1-2; D remains ambiguous. V shed 4 bases and J shed 6 bases, with 6 bases lying between them. There are 10 residues in the CDR3. CDR1 SQVTM and CDR2 ANQGSEA come from the germline V gene. CDR3: CSVVWDGYTF. For the CDR3, the DNA is TGCAGCGTTGTTTGGGATGGCTACACCTTC.

This clonotype was found a few times. The rearrangement uses TRBV12-3 or TRBV12-4 and TRBJ2-2; D not certain. V dropped 4 bases and J dropped 1 base, with 10 bases sitting between them. The CDR3 totals 15 residues. The DNA for the CDR3 is TGTGCCAGCAGTTCCGGACCTTTGAACACCGGGGAGCTGTTTTTT. Protein sequence: CASSSGPLNTGELFF.

The chain recombines TRBV20-1 with TRBJ2-7; D possibly corresponds to TRBD2 (8 bases). V was trimmed by 0 bases and J by 3 bases, leaving 15 bases between them. There are 15 residues in the CDR3. Germline CDR1 DFQATT, CDR2 SNEGSKA (reference sequence). The CDR3 spells CSARDREGAVYEQYF. The CDR3 DNA reads as TGCAGTGCTAGAGATCGGGAGGGGGCAGTCTACGAGCAGTACTTC.

The rearrangement joins TRBV20-1 to TRBJ2-5; D remains unclear. This CDR3 region has 13 residues. Germline CDR1 and CDR2: DFQATT and SNEGSKA (reference sequence). V gave up 0 bases and J gave up 5 bases, with 10 bases separating them. CDR3 sequence: CSARDPSDETQYF. CDR3 nucleotide sequence: TGCAGTGCTAGAGATCCGTCAGATGAGACCCAGTACTTC.

The rearrangement joins TRBV7-4 to TRBJ2-7; D possibly corresponds to TRBD2 (7 bases). Trimming took 7 bases from V and 4 from J, leaving 17 bases between them. Germline V gene sequence: CDR1 SGHVT, CDR2 SQSDAQ. CDR3 size: 14 residues. CDR3 sequence: CASTAKGGIYEQYF. The CDR3 bases are TGTGCCAGCACCGCCAAGGGGGGGATTTACGAGCAGTACTTC.